The 25 T cell receptor beta chains listed next were all sequenced from one sample in a study of cytomegalovirus exposure and HLA in healthy donors (dated by TCRdb to about 2017). Library prep was done by the immunoSEQ multiplex PCR assay. A mixture of 60 forward primers for TCR Vbeta segments and 13 reverse primers for TCR Jbeta segments was used in the multiplex PCR. Not all clones reach the TCRdb copy of this immuneACCESS table, which keeps in-frame sequences only. Checked studies attribute under half of the gap to unresolved V genes and leave the rest unexplained. Here the sample has around 220,000 clones; around 83% occur a single time. The top ten constitute roughly 1.3% of the sample. Sequences were obtained from PBMCs. The origin of the receptors is a girl aged 5-17 years in good health and CMV-seronegative.

V usage is TRBV5-1 and J usage is TRBJ2-5; 12 bases map to TRBD2. The V and J ends lost 2 bases and 0 bases, in that order; junction bases with no gene match: 2. The CDR3 contains 16 residues. Looked up from germline, CDR1 is SGHRS and CDR2 is YFSETQ. The CDR3: CASSFGTSGHQETQYF. The CDR3 DNA sequence: TGCGCCAGCAGCTTCGGGACTAGCGGGCACCAAGAGACCCAGTACTTC.

The rearrangement links TRBV9 to TRBJ2-6, with D hard to call. This CDR3 spans 17 amino acids. Trimming shortened V by 0 bases and J by 2 bases, and 12 bases separated the two germline ends. The germline CDR1 and CDR2 sequences are SGDLS and YYNGEE. CDR3 bases: TGTGCCAGCAGCGTAGCTCTAGGTAAAACTGGGGCCAACGTCCTGACTTTC. Its protein is CASSVALGKTGANVLTF.

Only one count was recorded for this clone. This rearrangement joins TRBV5-1 to TRBJ2-7; the D gene is possibly TRBD1 (5 bases). V shed 7 bases and J shed 3 bases, with 11 bases lying between them. CDR1 SGHRS and CDR2 YFSETQ come from the germline V gene. This CDR3 is built from 12 residues. This CDR3 reads CASRVGDYEQYF. The CDR3 bases are TGCGCCAGCCGGGTAGGGGACTACGAGCAGTACTTC.

The rearrangement joins TRBV7-2 to TRBJ2-5; 8 positions match TRBD2. The length of the CDR3 is 15 residues. Germline CDR1 reads SGHTA; CDR2 reads FQGNSA. The V gene end was trimmed by 2 bases and the J gene end by 0 bases; junction bases not matched to a gene: 2. Here the CDR3 reads CASSLSGGYQETQYF. In nucleotides, the CDR3 is TGTGCCAGCAGCTTAAGCGGGGGATACCAAGAGACCCAGTACTTC.

This clone was picked up one time. A junction end diverges from the germline sequence, so it may reflect a read error. The chain carries TRBV30 and TRBJ2-1; 7 bases line up with TRBD2. Germline assignment: CDR1 GTSNPN and CDR2 SVGIG (reference sequence). The CDR3 spans 13 residues. DNA for the CDR3: TGTGCCACTCTGGGAGGGCCGGAGACCGAGCAGCTCTTC. This sequence encodes CATLGGPETEQLF.

This chain joins TRBV7-2 and TRBJ1-1; 9 bases agree with TRBD1. Losses at the gene ends were 3 bases for V and 2 bases for J; bases not matched to a gene: 10. Germline V CDR1 and CDR2: SGHTA, FQGNSA. This CDR3 contains 17 residues. CDR3 region: CASSLTGGPLSNTEAFF. The CDR3 nucleotides read TGTGCCAGCAGCTTGACAGGGGGTCCTTTATCTAACACTGAAGCTTTCTTT.

This rearrangement joins TRBV7-9 to TRBJ2-3, with TRBD2 matching 7 bases. Germline lookup yields CDR1 SEHNR and CDR2 FQNEAQ (reference sequence). V gave up 5 bases and J gave up 3 bases; unmatched junction bases: 11. The CDR3 has 16 residues. Here the CDR3 reads CASSPWVGGPTDTQYF. The DNA for the CDR3 is TGTGCCAGCAGCCCCTGGGTGGGAGGGCCAACAGATACGCAGTATTTT.

V is TRBV7-8 and J is TRBJ2-2; no clear D gene. This CDR3 has 15 amino acids. CDR1 and CDR2 from the germline V gene are SGHVS and FQNEAQ. Trimming removed 5 bases from V and 1 base from J, with 11 bases in between. CDR3 loop: CASSPQVENTGELFF. The CDR3 DNA reads TGTGCCAGCAGCCCCCAGGTAGAGAACACCGGGGAGCTGTTTTTT.

The gene calls are TRBV7-9 and TRBJ2-7, with D hard to call. V dropped 1 base and J dropped 6 bases, with 7 bases sitting between them. The CDR3 runs 12 residues. Germline V gives CDR1 SEHNR, CDR2 FQNEAQ (reference sequence). CDR3 amino acids: CASSLDGPEQYF. CDR3 in DNA: TGTGCCAGCAGCTTAGATGGGCCCGAGCAGTACTTC.

V and J are TRBV6-6 and TRBJ1-5, with no clear D. The V gene's germline CDR1 is MNHNY and CDR2 SVGAGI (reference sequence). This CDR3 comprises 15 residues. Trimming removed 6 bases at V and 0 bases at J, with 12 bases between. The CDR3 nucleotides read TGTGCCAGCAGCCGCCAGAATTATAGCAATCAGCCCCAGCATTTT. Translating it yields CASSRQNYSNQPQHF.

As for this clone: This sample also contains other DNA sequences that code for the same CDR3. The rearrangement joins TRBV6-4 to TRBJ1-2; a weak D match, TRBD1 (6 bases). The V and J ends lost 3 bases and 4 bases respectively, with 12 bases between them. The germline V gene has CDR1 MRHNA and CDR2 SNTAGT. CDR3 length equals 14 residues. The CDR3 DNA reads as TGTGCCAGCAGTGAGGCAGGGGCAGGCTATGGCTACACCTTC. This translates into CASSEAGAGYGYTF.

This clone was picked up one time. The chain links TRBV6-4 to TRBJ2-1; 9 bases agree with TRBD2. Per germline, CDR1 MRHNA and CDR2 SNTAGT. The J segment lost 12 bases and the V segment lost 0 bases, leaving 9 bases of the junction unmatched. The length of the CDR3 is 15 residues. The CDR3 DNA is TGTGCCAGCAGTGACTCACCTAGCGGGGAAAGGCGGCAGTTCTTC. As protein: CASSDSPSGERRQFF.

The CDR3 DNA reads as TGTGCCAGCAGCGGTGGGGGCCCTGGAGCCGGGGAGCTGTTTTTT. This codes for CASSGGGPGAGELFF. The rearrangement uses TRBV7-6 and TRBJ2-2, with a possible D match to TRBD1 (6 bases). V lost 5 bases and J 6 bases, leaving 16 bases between the germline ends. Germline V gene lookup returns CDR1 SGHVS and CDR2 FNYEAQ. The CDR3 covers 15 residues.

CDR3 amino acids: CASSEVGAAVYEQYF. The CDR3 coding sequence is TGTGCCAGCAGTGAAGTAGGCGCGGCCGTCTACGAGCAGTACTTC. The chain carries TRBV6-1 and TRBJ2-7; no reliable D call. Per the germline V gene, CDR1 is MNHNS and CDR2 is SASEGT. The V and J ends lost 1 base and 3 bases respectively, with 13 bases between them. The CDR3 covers 15 residues.

As for this clone: Other nucleotide sequences in the sample specify the same CDR3. The V gene is TRBV5-1, the J gene TRBJ2-3, with 9 bases matching TRBD2. CDR1 is SGHRS, CDR2 YFSETQ, per germline. The CDR3 extends over 14 amino acids. The V segment lost 4 bases and the J segment 0 bases; nucleotides outside the gene matches: 0. DNA for the CDR3: TGCGCCAGCAGCCTAGCGGGAAGCACAGATACGCAGTATTTT. Its translation: CASSLAGSTDTQYF.

The V call is TRBV2, the J call TRBJ1-5; a possible D gene is TRBD1 (5 bases). CDR3 length equals 15 residues. Trimming stripped 3 bases from V and 2 bases from J, with 11 bases between. CDR1 and CDR2 (germline): SNHLY, FYNNEI. The DNA of the CDR3 is TGTGCCAGCAGTGAGCAGGGCAGGGGCAATCAGCCCCAGCATTTT. It specifies CASSEQGRGNQPQHF.

On this clone: The sample carries other DNA sequences with the same CDR3. V usage is TRBV11-2 and J usage is TRBJ1-4; a weak D match, TRBD1 (5 bases). The CDR3 contains 15 residues. V gave up 1 base and J gave up 4 bases, with 10 bases separating them. Germline loops: CDR1 SGHAT, CDR2 FQNNGV. Here the CDR3 DNA reads TGTGCCAGCAGCTTAGGAACAGGCCGTAATGAAAAACTGTTTTTT. Residues: CASSLGTGRNEKLFF.

This clone is a singleton in its sample. The V gene is TRBV9, the J gene TRBJ2-6; D remains unclear. The germline V gene encodes CDR1 SGDLS and CDR2 YYNGEE. The CDR3 runs to 14 residues. Trimming removed 4 bases from V and 0 bases from J, with 5 bases in between. The CDR3 protein is CASSINSGANVLTF. The CDR3, as DNA: TGTGCCAGCAGCATCAACTCTGGGGCCAACGTCCTGACTTTC. Combining the CDR3 with reference TRBV9 and TRBJ2-6 gives the whole variable domain DSGVTQTPKHLITATGQRVTLRCSPRSGDLSVYWYQQSLDQGLQFLIQYYNGEERAKGNILERFSAQQFPDLHSELNLSSLELGDSALYFCASSINSGANVLTFGAGSRLTVL.

This clone was seen just once. The chain combines TRBV7-3 with TRBJ1-2; 10 nucleotides align to TRBD1. Looked up from germline, CDR1 is SGHTA and CDR2 is FQGTGA. This CDR3 is built from 19 residues. V dropped 3 bases and J dropped 4; count of bases not matched to a gene: 17. The CDR3 region has the DNA TGTGCCAGCAGCTTCCTCCCCGGGACAGGGGAAGACCACACCTATGGCTACACCTTC. It translates to CASSFLPGTGEDHTYGYTF. The variable domain in full, completed from reference TRBV7-3 and TRBJ1-2, reads GAGVSQTPSNKVTEKGKYVELRCDPISGHTALYWYRQSLGQGPEFLIYFQGTGAADDSGLPNDRFFAVRPEGSVSTLKIQRTERGDSAVYLCASSFLPGTGEDHTYGYTFGSGTRLTVV.

The chain has TRBV30 and TRBJ1-6, with D hard to call. Deletions cut 7 bases from V and 8 bases from J, with 15 bases between. The CDR3 length is 13 residues. CDR1 and CDR2 from the germline V gene are GTSNPN and SVGIG (reference sequence). CDR3 amino acids: CAFDTEPHSPLHF. The CDR3 bases are TGTGCCTTTGACACAGAACCCCATTCACCCCTCCACTTT.

The chain employs TRBV5-6 and TRBJ2-2; D call uncertain. The CDR3 loop spans 14 amino acids. The V gene lost 0 bases and the J gene lost 4 bases, with 7 bases spanning the gap. Looked up from germline, CDR1 is SGHDT and CDR2 is YYEEEE. This chain's CDR3 is CASSLAFVTGELFF. The CDR3 region has the DNA TGTGCCAGCAGCTTGGCCTTTGTCACCGGGGAGCTGTTTTTT.

The V gene is TRBV4-3, the J gene TRBJ2-3, with D tentatively TRBD1 (5 bases). CDR3 length: 16 amino acids. Germline V CDR1 and CDR2: LGHNA, YSLEER. V shed 2 bases and J shed 3 bases, with 15 bases lying between them. The CDR3 DNA sequence: TGCGCCAGCAGCCAACCAGGGATGGGTGCGACAGATACGCAGTATTTT. This codes for CASSQPGMGATDTQYF.

The chain is built from TRBV30 and TRBJ2-3; 8 bases are a match to TRBD2. From germline, CDR1 is GTSNPN and CDR2 SVGIG (reference sequence). V was pared by 0 bases and J by 2 bases, with 4 bases of the junction left unmatched. The length of the CDR3 is 15 residues. The CDR3 DNA reads TGTGCCTGGAGTGTAGGCGGGGGGATCACAGATACGCAGTATTTT. Its protein is CAWSVGGGITDTQYF.

This rearrangement joins TRBV7-2 to TRBJ2-3; 12 nucleotides line up with TRBD2. Unmatched junction bases numbered 12, after V lost 5 bases and J lost 6 bases. Germline assignment: CDR1 SGHTA and CDR2 FQGNSA. This CDR3 comprises 17 residues. CDR3 amino acids: CASSTGALAGGGDTQYF. CDR3 nucleotides: TGTGCCAGCAGCACAGGAGCACTAGCGGGGGGCGGTGATACGCAGTATTTT.

This sequence joins TRBV6-5 and TRBJ1-2; 7 positions agree with TRBD1. Germline CDR1 MNHEY, CDR2 SVGAGI. This CDR3 comprises 16 residues. The V segment lost 0 bases and the J segment 5 bases; nucleotides outside the gene matches: 9. The DNA for the CDR3 is TGTGCCAGCAGTTACTCGACAGGGTCACTTTCGTATGGCTACACCTTC. It codes for CASSYSTGSLSYGYTF.